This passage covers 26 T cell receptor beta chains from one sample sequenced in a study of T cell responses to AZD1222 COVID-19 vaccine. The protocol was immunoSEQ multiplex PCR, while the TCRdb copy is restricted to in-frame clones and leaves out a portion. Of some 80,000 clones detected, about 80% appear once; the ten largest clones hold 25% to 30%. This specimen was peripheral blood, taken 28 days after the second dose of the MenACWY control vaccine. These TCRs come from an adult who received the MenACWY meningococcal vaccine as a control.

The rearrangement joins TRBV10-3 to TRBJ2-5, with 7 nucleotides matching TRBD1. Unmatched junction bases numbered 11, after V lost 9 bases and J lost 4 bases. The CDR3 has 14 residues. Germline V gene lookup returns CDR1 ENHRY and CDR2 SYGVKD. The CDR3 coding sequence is TGTGCCATTAAACAGGGGACCATAGTAGAGACCCAGTACTTC. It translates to CAIKQGTIVETQYF.

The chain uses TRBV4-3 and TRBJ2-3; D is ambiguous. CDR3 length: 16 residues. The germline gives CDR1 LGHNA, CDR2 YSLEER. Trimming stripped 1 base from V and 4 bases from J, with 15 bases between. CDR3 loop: CASSQGGGDNPDTQYF. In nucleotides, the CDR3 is TGCGCCAGCAGCCAAGGGGGTGGGGATAACCCAGATACGCAGTATTTT.

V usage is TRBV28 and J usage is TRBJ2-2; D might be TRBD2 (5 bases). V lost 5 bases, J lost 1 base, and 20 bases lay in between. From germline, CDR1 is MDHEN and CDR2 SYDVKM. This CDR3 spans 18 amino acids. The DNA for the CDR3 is TGTGCCAGCAGTCCCCCGGGTCTTCTAGCAGGGAACACCGGGGAGCTGTTTTTT. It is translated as CASSPPGLLAGNTGELFF.

The CDR3 protein is CASSHMPGTSLSDEQFF. In DNA, the CDR3 is TGTGCCAGCAGTCACATGCCGGGGACTAGCTTATCTGATGAGCAGTTCTTC. The chain joins TRBV4-2 to TRBJ2-1; 9 nucleotides match TRBD2. The V segment lost 6 bases and the J segment 8 bases; nucleotides outside the gene matches: 17. Germline V CDR1 and CDR2: LGHNA, YNFKEQ. The CDR3 totals 17 residues.

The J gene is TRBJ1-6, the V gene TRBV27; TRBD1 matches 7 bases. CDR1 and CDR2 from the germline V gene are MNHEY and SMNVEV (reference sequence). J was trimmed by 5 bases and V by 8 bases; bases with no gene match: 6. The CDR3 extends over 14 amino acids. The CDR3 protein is CASSGTADNSPLHF. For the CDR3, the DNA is TGTGCCAGCTCAGGGACAGCTGATAATTCACCCCTCCACTTT.

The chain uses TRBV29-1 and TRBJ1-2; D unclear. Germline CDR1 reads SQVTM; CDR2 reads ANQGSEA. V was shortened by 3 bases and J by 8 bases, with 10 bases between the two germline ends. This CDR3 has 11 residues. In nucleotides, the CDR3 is TGCAGCGTTGAGTCCGTTGGCGGCTACACCTTC. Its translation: CSVESVGGYTF.

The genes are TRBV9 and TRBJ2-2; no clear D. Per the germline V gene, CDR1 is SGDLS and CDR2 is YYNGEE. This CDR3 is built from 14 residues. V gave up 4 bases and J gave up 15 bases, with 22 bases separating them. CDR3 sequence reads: CASSPSNVAVKMFF. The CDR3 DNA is TGTGCCAGCAGCCCCTCGAACGTGGCAGTCAAAATGTTTTTT. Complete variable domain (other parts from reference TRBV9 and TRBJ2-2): DSGVTQTPKHLITATGQRVTLRCSPRSGDLSVYWYQQSLDQGLQFLIQYYNGEERAKGNILERFSAQQFPDLHSELNLSSLELGDSALYFCASSPSNVAVKMFFGEGSRLTVL.

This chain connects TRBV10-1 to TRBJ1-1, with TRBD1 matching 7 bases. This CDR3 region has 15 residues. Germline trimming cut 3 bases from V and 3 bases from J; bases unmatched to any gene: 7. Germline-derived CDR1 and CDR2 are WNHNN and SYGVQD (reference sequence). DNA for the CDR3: TGCGCCAGCAGTGAAACCACAGGGGATGACACTGAAGCTTTCTTT. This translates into CASSETTGDDTEAFF.

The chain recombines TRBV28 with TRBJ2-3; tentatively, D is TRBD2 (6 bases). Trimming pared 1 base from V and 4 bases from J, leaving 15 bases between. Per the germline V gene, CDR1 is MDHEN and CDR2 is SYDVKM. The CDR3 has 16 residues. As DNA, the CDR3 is TGTGCCAGCAGTTTATCCGAGCGGGTCGGGTCAGATACGCAGTATTTT. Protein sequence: CASSLSERVGSDTQYF.

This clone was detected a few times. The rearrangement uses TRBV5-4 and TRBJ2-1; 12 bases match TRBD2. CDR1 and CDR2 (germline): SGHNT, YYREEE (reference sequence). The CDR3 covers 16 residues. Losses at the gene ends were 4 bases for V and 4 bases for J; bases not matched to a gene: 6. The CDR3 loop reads CASSPSGRAEYNEQFF. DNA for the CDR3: TGTGCCAGCAGCCCTAGCGGGAGGGCCGAATACAATGAGCAGTTCTTC.

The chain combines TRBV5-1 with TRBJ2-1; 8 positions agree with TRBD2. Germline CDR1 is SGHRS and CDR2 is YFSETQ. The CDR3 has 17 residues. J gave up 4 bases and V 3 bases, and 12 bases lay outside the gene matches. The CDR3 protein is CASSSPTAGVEYNEQFF. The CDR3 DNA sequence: TGCGCCAGCAGCTCACCCACAGCGGGAGTTGAGTACAATGAGCAGTTCTTC.

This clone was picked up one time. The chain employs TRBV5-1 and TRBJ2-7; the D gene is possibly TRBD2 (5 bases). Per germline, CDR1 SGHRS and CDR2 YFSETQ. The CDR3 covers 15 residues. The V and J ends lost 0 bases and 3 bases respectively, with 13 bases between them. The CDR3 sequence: CASSLEPGRNYEQYF. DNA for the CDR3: TGCGCCAGCAGCTTGGAGCCGGGAAGGAACTACGAGCAGTACTTC.

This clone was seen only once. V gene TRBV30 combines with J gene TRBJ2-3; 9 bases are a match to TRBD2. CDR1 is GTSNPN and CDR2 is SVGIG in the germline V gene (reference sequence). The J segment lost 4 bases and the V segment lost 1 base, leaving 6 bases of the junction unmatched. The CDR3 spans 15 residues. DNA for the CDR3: TGTGCCTGGAGTGGACTAGCGGCCAGATCAGATACGCAGTATTTT. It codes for CAWSGLAARSDTQYF.

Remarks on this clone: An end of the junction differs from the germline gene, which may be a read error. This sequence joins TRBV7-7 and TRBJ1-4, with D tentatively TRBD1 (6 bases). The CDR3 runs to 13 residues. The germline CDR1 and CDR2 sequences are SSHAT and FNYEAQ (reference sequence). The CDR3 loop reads CASSLTQGEKLFF. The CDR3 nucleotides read TGTGCTAGCAGCTTGACACAGGGTGAAAAACTGTTTTTT.

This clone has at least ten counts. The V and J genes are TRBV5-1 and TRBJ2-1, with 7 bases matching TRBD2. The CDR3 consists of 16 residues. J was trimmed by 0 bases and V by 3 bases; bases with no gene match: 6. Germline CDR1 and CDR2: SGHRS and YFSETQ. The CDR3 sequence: CASSSGTTPSYNEQFF. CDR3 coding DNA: TGCGCCAGCAGCTCGGGGACTACTCCCTCCTACAATGAGCAGTTCTTC.

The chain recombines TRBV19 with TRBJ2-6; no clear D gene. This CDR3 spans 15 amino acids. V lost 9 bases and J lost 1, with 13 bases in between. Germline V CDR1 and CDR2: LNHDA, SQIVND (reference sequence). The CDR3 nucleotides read TGTGCCAGCCTGTTAAGGAGTTCTGGGGCCAACGTCCTGACTTTC. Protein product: CASLLRSSGANVLTF. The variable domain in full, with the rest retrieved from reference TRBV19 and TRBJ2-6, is DGGITQSPKYLFRKEGQNVTLSCEQNLNHDAMYWYRQDPGQGLRLIYYSQIVNDFQKGDIAEGYSVSREKKESFPLTVTSAQKNPTAFYLCASLLRSSGANVLTFGAGSRLTVL.

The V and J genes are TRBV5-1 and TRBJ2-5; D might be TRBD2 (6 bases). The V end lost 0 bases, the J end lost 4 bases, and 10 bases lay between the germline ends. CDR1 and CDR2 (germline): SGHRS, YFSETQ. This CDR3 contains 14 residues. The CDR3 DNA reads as TGCGCCAGCAGCTTGGCCGGGGGTGGAGAGACCCAGTACTTC. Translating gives CASSLAGGGETQYF.

CDR3 sequence reads: CASSQKLINRVGDGYTF. The CDR3 nucleotides read TGTGCCAGCAGCCAAAAGTTGATTAACAGGGTAGGGGATGGCTACACCTTC. The J gene is TRBJ1-2, the V gene TRBV3-1 (or the pseudogene TRBV3-2); weak D call: TRBD1 (6 bases). Germline values: CDR1 LGHDT, CDR2 YNNKEL (reference sequence). This CDR3 has 17 residues. Trimming pared 2 bases from V and 6 bases from J, leaving 22 bases between.

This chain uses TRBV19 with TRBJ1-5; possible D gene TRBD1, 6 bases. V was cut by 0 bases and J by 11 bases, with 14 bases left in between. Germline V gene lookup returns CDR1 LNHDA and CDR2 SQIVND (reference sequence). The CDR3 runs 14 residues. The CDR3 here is CASSIDRGQSAQHF. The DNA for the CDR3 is TGTGCCAGTAGTATAGACAGGGGCCAATCAGCCCAGCATTTT.

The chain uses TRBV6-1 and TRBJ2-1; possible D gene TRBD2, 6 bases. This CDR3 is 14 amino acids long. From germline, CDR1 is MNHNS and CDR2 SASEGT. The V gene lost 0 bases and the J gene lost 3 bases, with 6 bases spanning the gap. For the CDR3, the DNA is TGTGCCAGCAGTGAAGCGGGGGGCTACAATGAGCAGTTCTTC. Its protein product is CASSEAGGYNEQFF.

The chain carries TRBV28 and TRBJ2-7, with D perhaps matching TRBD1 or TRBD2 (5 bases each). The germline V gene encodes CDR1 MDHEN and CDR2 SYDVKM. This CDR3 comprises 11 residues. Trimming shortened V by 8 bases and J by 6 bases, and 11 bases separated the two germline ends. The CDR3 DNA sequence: TGTGCCAGCTCGTCAGGGAGCGAGCAGTACTTC. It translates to CASSSGSEQYF.

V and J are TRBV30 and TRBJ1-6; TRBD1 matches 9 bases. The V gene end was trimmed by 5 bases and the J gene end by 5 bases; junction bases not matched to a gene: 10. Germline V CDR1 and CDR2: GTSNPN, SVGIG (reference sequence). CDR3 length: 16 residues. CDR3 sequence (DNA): TGTGCCTGGTCGCGATTCGGGGACAGGGATAATTCACCCCTCCACTTT. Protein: CAWSRFGDRDNSPLHF.

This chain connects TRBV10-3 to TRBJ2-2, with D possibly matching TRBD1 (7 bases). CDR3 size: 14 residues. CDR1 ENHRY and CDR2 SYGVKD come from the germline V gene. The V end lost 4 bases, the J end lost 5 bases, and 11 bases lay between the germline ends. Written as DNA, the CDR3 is TGTGCCATCAGTGGACAGGGAGGAACCGGGGAGCTGTTTTTT. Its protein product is CAISGQGGTGELFF.

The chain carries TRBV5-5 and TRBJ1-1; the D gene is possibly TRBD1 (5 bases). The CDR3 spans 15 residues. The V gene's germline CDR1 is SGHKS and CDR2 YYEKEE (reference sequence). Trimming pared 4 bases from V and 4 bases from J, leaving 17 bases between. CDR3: CASSLQVRSGTEAFF. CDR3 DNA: TGTGCCAGCAGCCTACAGGTTAGGTCGGGCACTGAAGCTTTCTTT.

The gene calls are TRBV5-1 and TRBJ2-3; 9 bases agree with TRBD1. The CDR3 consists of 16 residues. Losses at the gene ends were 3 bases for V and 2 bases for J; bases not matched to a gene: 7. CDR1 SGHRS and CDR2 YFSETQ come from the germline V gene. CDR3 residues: CASSSLGQGTTDTQYF. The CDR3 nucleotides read TGCGCCAGCAGCTCTCTGGGACAGGGAACCACAGATACGCAGTATTTT.

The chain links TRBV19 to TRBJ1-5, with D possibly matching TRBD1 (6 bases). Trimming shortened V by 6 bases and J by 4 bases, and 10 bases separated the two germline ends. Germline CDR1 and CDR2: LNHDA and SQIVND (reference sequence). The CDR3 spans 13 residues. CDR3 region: CASRLQGNQPQHF. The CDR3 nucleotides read TGTGCCAGTAGGCTACAGGGTAATCAGCCCCAGCATTTT.